This T cell receptor beta chain derives from a study of shared clonotypes between healthy human individuals (TCRdb year 2020). General notes on the study: Three men and two women, aged 18 to 49 years, made up the cohort. For each donor, CD4 naive and CD4 memory were each run on three plates, CD8 naive on two plates, and CD8 memory on one plate. To estimate repertoire size and how much clonotype sharing occurs between individuals, the study deeply sequenced the blood TCR repertoires of roughly 5 healthy adults. To increase sequencing depth and limit assay-specific biases, TCR repertoire library preparation and sequencing were carried out by different laboratories using diverse techniques. Leukapheresis yielded between about 0.85 and 9 billion PBMCs per donor.

Comment on this clone: The specificity of this receptor is unknown. Per-base quality was not reported, and no clone a single base away is much larger than it.

TCR CDR3 regions were amplified from genomic DNA by multiplex PCR using the deep immunoSEQ assay. Genomic DNA extracted from each cell subset was distributed evenly over all wells of several immunoSEQ 96-well plates, and each plate served as one replicate. For sorted subsets, about 0.2 ug genomic DNA, equal to some 30,000 T cell genomes, was loaded into each replicate PCR. Purified libraries were quantified with a Qubit 3.0 fluorometer, sized on a Bioanalyzer 2100, and re-quantified with the KAPA Library Quantification kit. Every immunoSEQ 96-well plate was sequenced on a separate single-read 150-cycle Illumina NextSeq 550 flow cell. In the source study's methods: Because only junctional sequences without quality scores were contained in the immunoSEQ output, filtering matching that applied to full-length reads could not be performed. Sequences were annotated with PyIR, a Python wrapper for IgBLAST v1.9, using IMGT germline references to assign V/J genes and CDR3. Any read was removed if the V/J assignment was weak (E-value above 1e-6), the CDR3 was missing, or the read contained stop codons, out-of-frame junctions, or ambiguous translated residues. V3J clonotypes were defined as sequences sharing the same inferred V gene, J gene, and CDR3 amino acid sequence. The percentage overlap between two repertoires was calculated by dividing the number of shared unique clonotypes by the size of the smaller repertoire. Richness of each repertoire was evaluated using RTK rarefaction, the Chao1 estimator, and Recon v2.1 estimates of unobserved clonotypes. Generation probabilities for all TCRbeta clonotypes obtained by the gDNA method from a handful of donors were computed using OLGA. This immuneACCESS table, as held by TCRdb, lists in-frame sequences with V and J called but not all clones. Of the missing ones, under half trace to an unresolved V gene in checked studies; the others have no known cause. V and J calls and clone size are as listed in that table; D and trimming were resolved from the DNA. For this sample there are around 100,000 clones; just over 65% appear just once. The ten most abundant clones make up approximately 24% of the sample.

From the cysteine up to the phenylalanine, the CDR3 has a length of 16 residues. Here the CDR3 DNA is all that survives: 48 bases in frame from base 1. V loses 0 bases, J loses 5 bases, and the germline ends lie 14 bases apart. The germline V gene specifies MNHNS as CDR1 and SASEGT as CDR2. Healthy HIV-negative adults with no recently reported acute infections or vaccinations were included as donors. Only Caucasian adults living in Nashville, Tennessee, USA were represented among the donors. CD8 memory samples were composed of magnetically selected CD45RO+ cells combined with CCR7-negative CD45RA+ effector memory (TemRA) cells. Blood was collected by leukapheresis, and PBMCs were isolated by Ficoll-Histopaque density gradient centrifugation and then cryopreserved in liquid nitrogen vapor phase. Analytical flow cytometry was used to check the purity and quantity of each magnetically sorted T cell population. Genomic DNA was isolated from each sorted fraction and quantified by UV absorbance on a Nanodrop 2000c.

Study-wide conclusions, independent of this receptor: The small number of donors limited the genetic and exposure-history diversity represented. Incomplete sequencing was indicated by rarefaction of sorted-subset datasets, despite the large sequencing depth. Estimated clonotype richness was generally larger for naive than for memory subsets. Only blood was sampled, and tissue TCR repertoires likely differ from those in blood. Across a few donors, approximately 4.6% of naive CD4, roughly 3.5% of naive CD8, approximately 2.5% of memory CD4, and 0.4% of memory CD8 clonotypes were shared. Pairwise subsampling led to the expectation that sequencing depth would affect the degree of clonotype sharing among donors. Compared with non-shared clonotypes, clonotypes shared by all four sorted-subset donors had higher generation probabilities.

The chain is encoded by TRBV6-1 joined to TRBJ2-1; no confident D gene assignment can be made. This sequence originates from a woman in her 30s in good health. Source material: memory CD8+ T cells sorted from blood. The intended sense of this specimen's cell subset or site label: CD45RO+ cells pooled with CCR7-negative TemRA cells. CDR3 protein: CASSEAVGIGNNEQFF. The DNA is as follows: TGTGCCAGCAGTGAAGCGGTGGGAATAGGCAACAATGAGCAGTTCTTC.